This T cell receptor (beta chain) is from a study of blood T cell repertoires in COVID-19. Adults between about 18 and 95 years of age took part from some 25 US areas. This clone appeared a few times. The repertoire was sequenced with immunoSEQ multiplex PCR; TCRdb's copy has only in-frame clones and lacks some. The table shows 300,000 to 450,000 clones, with 80% to 90% occurring only once. The CDR3 is made up of 13 amino acids. The germline gives CDR1 SQVTM, CDR2 ANQGSEA. V lost 6 bases and J lost 5, with 16 bases in between. Sequencing input: PBMCs or T cells enriched from blood (not recorded which). This chain connects TRBV29-1 to TRBJ1-1, with D perhaps TRBD1 (5 bases). The source of this sequence is a man younger than 35 who had recovered from COVID-19. CDR3 nucleotide sequence: TGCAGCGTCCCTGAGGGGAGGGGAACTGAAGCTTTCTTT. Amino acids: CSVPEGRGTEAFF. The full variable domain, its missing parts supplied by reference TRBV29-1 and TRBJ1-1, is SAVISQKPSRDICQRGTSLTIQCQVDSQVTMMFWYRQQPGQSLTLIATANQGSEATYESGFVIDKFPISRPNLTFSTLTVSNMSPEDSSIYLCSVPEGRGTEAFFGQGTRLTVV.